This is a list of T cell receptor beta chains from one sample in a study of blood T cell repertoires in COVID-19. Here immunoSEQ multiplex PCR was the method, and the copy in TCRdb shows in-frame clones only, minus some. This sample has 250,000 to 350,000 clones, with approximately 90% found just once. The sample comprised peripheral blood. The receptors originated from a woman younger than 45 with COVID-19, enrolled during active disease. The CDR3 runs from the conserved cysteine through the conserved F or W. D genes are given only for firm matches. For some rows the clone size is stated as once, few or many, or as a class when expanded; others skip it.

- | TRBJ2-5 | TRBV5-1 | - | TGCGCCAGCAGCTTGGAGGGGATCCGAGGAGAGACCCAGTACTTC | CASSLEGIRGETQYF
TRBD1 | TRBJ2-3 | TRBV25-1 | - | TGTGCCAGCAGTGCTCCGGGACAGGGGACAGATACGCAGTATTTT | CASSAPGQGTDTQYF
- | TRBJ2-7 | TRBV14 | - | TGTGCCAGCAGCTCACAGGGTACCGAGCAGTACTTC | CASSSQGTEQYF
- | TRBJ2-5 | TRBV15 | - | TGTGCCACCAGCAGAGATCAACAAGAGACCCAGTACTTC | CATSRDQQETQYF
- | TRBJ2-5 | TRBV5-6 | once | TGTGCCAGCAGCTTGGTGGCTTTGGACATTAAAGAGACCCAGTACTTC | CASSLVALDIKETQYF
TRBD1 | TRBJ1-4 | TRBV30 | - | TGTGCCTGGAAAAAAACCCTAACAGGGGTTGGCGAAAAACTGTTTTTT | CAWKKTLTGVGEKLFF
TRBD2 | TRBJ2-1 | TRBV6-5 | - | TGTGCCAGTATCCTAGCGGGACTGGTCAATGAGCAGTTCTTC | CASILAGLVNEQFF
- | TRBJ2-1 | TRBV7-8 | - | TGTGCCAGCAGCCTAGATTCGGGTCATTACAATGAGCAGTTCTTC | CASSLDSGHYNEQFF
- | TRBJ2-3 | TRBV12-3/TRBV12-4 | - | TGTGCCAGCAGTTCGAGTGTTTGGACGCAGTATTTT | CASSSSVWTQYF
- | TRBJ1-2 | TRBV7-2 | - | TGTGCCAGCAGCCCCCCAAACTATGGCTACACCTTC | CASSPPNYGYTF
TRBD2 | TRBJ2-1 | TRBV5-1 | - | TGCGCCAGCAGCTTGGTACCCTGGGGGGAGGGATACAATGAGCAGTTCTTC | CASSLVPWGEGYNEQFF
- | TRBJ2-1 | TRBV6-2/TRBV6-3 | - | TGTGCCAGCAGTTATCCCCCCGTGAGCAATGAGCAGTTCTTC | CASSYPPVSNEQFF
- | TRBJ1-5 | TRBV6-5 | - | TGTGCCAGCGAGGAGGGACTTAGCAATCAGCCCCAGCATTTT | CASEEGLSNQPQHF
- | TRBJ1-2 | TRBV5-1 | - | TGCGCCAGCAGCTTGAGATGGGACTCTCCAGCAGGCTACACCTTC | CASSLRWDSPAGYTF
- | TRBJ1-3 | TRBV5-6 | - | TGTGCCAGCAGCTTGCCCGGGGTCAACACCATATATTTT | CASSLPGVNTIYF
TRBD1 | TRBJ2-5 | TRBV19 | - | TGTGCCAGTAGTACGACAGGGGGCGCGAGGCAAGAGACCCAGTACTTC | CASSTTGGARQETQYF
TRBD1 | TRBJ1-1 | TRBV7-9 | - | TGTGCCAGCAGCCTAGGGGACAGGGCTTTCTTT | CASSLGDRAFF
- | TRBJ1-2 | TRBV28 | - | TGTGCCAGCAGTCCCCGCACACGGGACTATGGCTACACCTTC | CASSPRTRDYGYTF
- | TRBJ1-6 | TRBV5-1 | - | TGCGCCAGCAGCCAGGGTCCCGGGAATTCACCCCTCCACTTT | CASSQGPGNSPLHF
TRBD1 | TRBJ1-1 | TRBV7-3 | - | TGTGCCAGCAGCTTAGGACAGGGGGCCGGTGCTGAAGCTTTCTTT | CASSLGQGAGAEAFF
TRBD1 | TRBJ1-3 | TRBV5-1 | - | TGCGCCAGCAGCTACGGACAGGGGGCTTCTGGAAACACCATATATTTT | CASSYGQGASGNTIYF
- | TRBJ1-3 | TRBV19 | - | TGTGCCAGTAGTATGGGAGTCGCCAGCTCTGGAAACACCATATATTTT | CASSMGVASSGNTIYF
- | TRBJ2-2 | TRBV6-2/TRBV6-3 | - | TGTGCCAGCAGCCCGACTAGAACCGGGGAGCTGTTTTTT | CASSPTRTGELFF
- | TRBJ2-2 | TRBV10-1 | - | TGCGCCAGCAGTGAGTCGCCGGGGACCGGGGAGCTGTTTTTT | CASSESPGTGELFF
TRBD1 | TRBJ1-6 | TRBV19 | - | TGTGCCAGTAGTATCGACAGGGCGGGTGATTCACCCCTCCACTTT | CASSIDRAGDSPLHF
TRBD1 | TRBJ1-1 | TRBV29-1 | - | TGCAGCGTGATAGACAGGGGGTCTATTGTGAACACTGAAGCTTTCTTT | CSVIDRGSIVNTEAFF
TRBD1 | TRBJ1-6 | TRBV7-9 | - | TGTGCCAGCAGCTTCGGGACAGAGAATTCACCCCTCCACTTT | CASSFGTENSPLHF
- | TRBJ2-6 | TRBV5-6 | - | TGTGCCAGCAGCTTGTTGAGTTCTGGGGCCAACGTCCTGACTTTC | CASSLLSSGANVLTF
TRBD1 | TRBJ1-2 | TRBV30 | - | TGTGCCTGGACAGTAGGGGGCGCAGACCCATATGGCTACACCTTC | CAWTVGGADPYGYTF
TRBD2 | TRBJ2-7 | TRBV6-5 | - | TGTGCCAGCAGCGCTAGCGGGACGGGCCACGAGCAGTACTTC | CASSASGTGHEQYF
- | TRBJ1-1 | TRBV11-2 | - | TGTGCCAGCAGCCTCGGAGTAGCTGAAGCTTTCTTT | CASSLGVAEAFF
- | TRBJ2-7 | TRBV15 | - | TGTGCCACCAGCAGAGATCGGGTCGGGAGCTACGAGCAGTACTTC | CATSRDRVGSYEQYF
- | TRBJ2-7 | TRBV5-1 | - | TGCGCCAGCAGCCCGAGCCGGGACACCTCATACGAGCAGTACTTC | CASSPSRDTSYEQYF
TRBD1 | TRBJ1-3 | TRBV9 | - | TGTGCCAGCAGCGTAGGGGGACAGGGCTCTGGAAACACCATATATTTT | CASSVGGQGSGNTIYF
- | TRBJ2-5 | TRBV27 | - | TGTGCCAGCAGTTTAAGGAGCGACCAAGAGGCCCAGTACTTC | CASSLRSDQEAQYF
- | TRBJ2-7 | TRBV30 | - | TGTGCCTGGAGTTGGCTGATAAACTACGAGCAGTACTTC | CAWSWLINYEQYF